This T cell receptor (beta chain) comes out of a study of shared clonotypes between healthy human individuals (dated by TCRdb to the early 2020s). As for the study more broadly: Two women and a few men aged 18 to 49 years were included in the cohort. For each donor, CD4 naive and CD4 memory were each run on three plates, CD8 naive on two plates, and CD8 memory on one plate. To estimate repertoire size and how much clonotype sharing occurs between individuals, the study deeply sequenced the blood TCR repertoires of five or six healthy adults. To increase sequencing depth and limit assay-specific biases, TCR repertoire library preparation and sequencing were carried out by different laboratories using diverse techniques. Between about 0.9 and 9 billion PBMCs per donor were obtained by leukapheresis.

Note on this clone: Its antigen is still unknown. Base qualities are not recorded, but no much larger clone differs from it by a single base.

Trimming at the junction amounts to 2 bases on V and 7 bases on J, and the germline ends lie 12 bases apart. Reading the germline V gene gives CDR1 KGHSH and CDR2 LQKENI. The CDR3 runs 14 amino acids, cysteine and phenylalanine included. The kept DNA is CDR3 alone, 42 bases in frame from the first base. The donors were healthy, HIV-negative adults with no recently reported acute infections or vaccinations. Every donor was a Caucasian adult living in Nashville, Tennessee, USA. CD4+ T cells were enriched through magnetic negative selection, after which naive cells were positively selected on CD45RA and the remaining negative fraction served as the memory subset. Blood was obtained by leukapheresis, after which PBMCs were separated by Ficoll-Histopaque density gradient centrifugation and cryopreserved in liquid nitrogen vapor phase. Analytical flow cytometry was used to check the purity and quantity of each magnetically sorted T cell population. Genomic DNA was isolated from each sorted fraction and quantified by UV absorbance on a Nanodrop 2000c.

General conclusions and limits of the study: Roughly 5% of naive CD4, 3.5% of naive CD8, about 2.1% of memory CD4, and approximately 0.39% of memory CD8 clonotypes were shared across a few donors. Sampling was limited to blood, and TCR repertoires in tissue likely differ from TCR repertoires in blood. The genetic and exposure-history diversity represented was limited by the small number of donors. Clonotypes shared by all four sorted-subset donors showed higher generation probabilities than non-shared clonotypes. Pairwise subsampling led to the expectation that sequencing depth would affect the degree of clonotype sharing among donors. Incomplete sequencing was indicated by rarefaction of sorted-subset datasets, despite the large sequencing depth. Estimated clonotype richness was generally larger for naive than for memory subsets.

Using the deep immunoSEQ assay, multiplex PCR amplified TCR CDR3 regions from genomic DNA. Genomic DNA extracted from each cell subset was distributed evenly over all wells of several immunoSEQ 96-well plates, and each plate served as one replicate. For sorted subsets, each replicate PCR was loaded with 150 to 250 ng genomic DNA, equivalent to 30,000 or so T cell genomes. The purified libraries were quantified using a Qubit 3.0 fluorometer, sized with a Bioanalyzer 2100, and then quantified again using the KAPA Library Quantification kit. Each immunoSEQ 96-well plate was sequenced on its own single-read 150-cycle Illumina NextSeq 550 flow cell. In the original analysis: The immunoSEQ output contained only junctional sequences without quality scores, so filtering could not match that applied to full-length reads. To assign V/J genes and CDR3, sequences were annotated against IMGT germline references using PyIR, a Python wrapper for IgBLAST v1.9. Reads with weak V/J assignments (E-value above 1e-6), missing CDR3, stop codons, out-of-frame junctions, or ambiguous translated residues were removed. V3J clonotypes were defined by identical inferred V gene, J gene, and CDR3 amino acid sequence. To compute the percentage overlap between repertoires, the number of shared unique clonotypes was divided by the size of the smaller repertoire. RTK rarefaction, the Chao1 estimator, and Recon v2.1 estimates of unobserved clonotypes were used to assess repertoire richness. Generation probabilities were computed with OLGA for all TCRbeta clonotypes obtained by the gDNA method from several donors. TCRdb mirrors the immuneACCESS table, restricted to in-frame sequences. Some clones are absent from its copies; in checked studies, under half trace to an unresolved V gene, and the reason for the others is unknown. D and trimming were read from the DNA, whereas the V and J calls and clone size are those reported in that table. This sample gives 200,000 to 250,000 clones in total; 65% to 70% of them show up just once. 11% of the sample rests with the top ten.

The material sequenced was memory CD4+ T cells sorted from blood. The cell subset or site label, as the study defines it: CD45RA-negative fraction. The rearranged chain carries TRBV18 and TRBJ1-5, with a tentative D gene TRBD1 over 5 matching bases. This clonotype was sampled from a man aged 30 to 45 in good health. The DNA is TGTGCCAGCTCACCAATGGGGACCGAACAGCCCCAGCATTTT. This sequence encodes CASSPMGTEQPQHF.